The clone carrying this T cell receptor beta chain was found a few times. Its antigen is currently unknown. The data were taken from a study of T cells after yellow fever vaccination. Study findings and constraints: Repertoires sorted by FACS could include abundant clonotypes that are contaminants from the bulk population.

UMIs were added to TCR cDNA along with a universal primer site when it was made by 5'RACE template switching. One entry per CDR3 protein, called by TCRdb with MiXCR from the 5' RACE reads. Of about 170,000 distinct CDR3 sequences in the sample, about 11% were seen once. CDR1 is MNHEY, CDR2 SMNVEV, per germline (reference sequence). Trimming removed 1 base at V and 0 bases at J, with 10 bases between. The CDR3 totals 16 residues. This sequence was found in a man younger than 30 who received the YFV17D yellow fever vaccine. The sample here was CD8+ T cells sorted from PBMCs, taken 15 days after the yellow fever booster vaccination. The chain links TRBV27 to TRBJ1-5; unclear D gene. In DNA, the CDR3 is TGTGCCAGCAGTTTATTAGGCGGAAGTAGCAATCAGCCCCAGCATTTT. The encoded protein is CASSLLGGSSNQPQHF.